This T cell receptor (beta chain) derives from a study of T cell responses to AZD1222 COVID-19 vaccine. Findings and caveats of the study: Females made up more of the donors, who were largely white British, and clonal diversity may have come out too low.

Concerning this clone: Its target is not known.

Trimming cost V 2 bases and J 4 bases; bases outside gene matches: 5. Germline V gene lookup returns CDR1 KGHDR and CDR2 SFDVKD. The CDR3 contains 15 residues. Libraries were prepared by immunoSEQ multiplex PCR; TCRdb keeps only in-frame clonotypes and omits some of them. This sample carries around 130,000 clones, around 89% of them seen once, and the ten largest clones take roughly 8.9%. This sequence originates from an adult who received the AZD1222 COVID-19 vaccine. Sequencing used peripheral blood, obtained 28 days after the second AZD1222 dose. This chain links TRBV24-1 with TRBJ2-3, with 7 positions matching TRBD1. This CDR3 reads CATSDSGRGSDTQYF. The CDR3 nucleotides read TGTGCCACCAGTGATTCGGGCAGGGGGTCAGATACGCAGTATTTT.